This TCR beta chain was sequenced for a study of T cells after yellow fever vaccination. Study findings and constraints: The presence of abundant clonotypes contaminating from the bulk population was possible in FACS-sorted repertoires. Booster sampling recovered most clones from primary vaccination (less than 97% CD4, approximately 90% CD8).

A universal primer site and UMIs were added as TCR cDNA was made by 5'RACE template switching. TCRdb fed the 5' RACE reads into MiXCR, producing one record per CDR3 protein. The table shows about 130,000 distinct CDR3 sequences, with more than 6.5% occurring only once. The CDR3 runs 17 residues. V lost 4 bases and J 4 bases, leaving 20 bases between the germline ends. The germline V gene encodes CDR1 KGHSH and CDR2 LQKENI. With regard to this clonotype: Its antigen is currently unknown.

The chain recombines TRBV18 with TRBJ2-1; D tentatively reads TRBD1 or TRBD2 (5 bases each). Material: CD4+ T cells sorted from PBMCs, obtained 10 to 11 days after the first yellow fever vaccination. The sequence was obtained from a man younger than 35 who received the YFV17D yellow fever vaccine. CDR3 region: CASSLRSAGTLYNEQFF. For the CDR3, the DNA is TGTGCCAGCTCACTTCGATCCGCCGGGACCTTGTACAATGAGCAGTTCTTC.